One sample yielded the 28 T cell receptor beta chains listed below, sequenced in a study of PD-1 blockade in classical Hodgkin lymphoma. Only in-frame clones appear in the TCRdb table, and some are missing; sequencing was by immunoSEQ multiplex PCR. The sample comprises about 50,000 clones, around 90% of which are singletons, and approximately 15% rests with the top ten. The time point denotes: cycle 4 day 1 (C4D1), after about 6 weeks of nivolumab. Every patient relapsed after autologous stem cell transplantation, and brentuximab vedotin exposure varied. This sample comprised peripheral blood mononuclear cells (PBMCs), obtained before the fourth cycle of nivolumab. Receptors originate from a human donor with classical Hodgkin lymphoma.

The chain links TRBV4-1 to TRBJ1-4; tentatively, D is TRBD1 (6 bases). From germline, CDR1 is MGHRA and CDR2 YSYEKL. The CDR3 has 14 residues. V lost 1 base to trimming and J lost 8 bases, with 11 bases between them. In nucleotides, the CDR3 is TGCGCCAGCAGCCAAGTTACAGGGAAGGAAAAACTGTTTTTT. Translating it yields CASSQVTGKEKLFF.

This clone appeared a single time. The V gene is TRBV25-1, the J gene TRBJ2-1; possibly TRBD2 for D (6 bases). V gave up 3 bases and J gave up 8 bases, with 17 bases separating them. This CDR3 spans 15 amino acids. Germline V gene sequence: CDR1 MGHDK, CDR2 SYGVNS. The CDR3 nucleotides are TGTGCCAGCAGTGACGGGGGTCTCAATGGGCATGAGCAGTTCTTC. Protein: CASSDGGLNGHEQFF.

The chain is built from TRBV2 and TRBJ2-7; the match to TRBD2 covers 9 bases. J lost 4 bases, V lost 3 bases, and 4 bases had no gene match. The CDR3 loop spans 14 amino acids. Germline V lookup: CDR1 SNHLY, CDR2 FYNNEI. The CDR3 here is CASSDSGSVYEQYF. Written as DNA, the CDR3 is TGTGCCAGCAGTGATAGCGGGAGCGTTTACGAGCAGTACTTC. The full variable domain, in which reference TRBV2 and TRBJ2-7 provide the parts outside the CDR3, is EPEVTQTPSHQVTQMGQEVILRCVPISNHLYFYWYRQILGQKVEFLVSFYNNEISEKSEIFDDQFSVERPDGSNFTLKIRSTKLEDSAMYFCASSDSGSVYEQYFGPGTRLTVT.

The rearrangement joins TRBV9 to TRBJ2-5; TRBD2 matches 8 bases. Per germline, CDR1 SGDLS and CDR2 YYNGEE. The CDR3 is 16 amino acids. J gave up 5 bases and V 0 bases, and 9 bases lay outside the gene matches. CDR3 amino acids: CASSVGGREGRETQYF. DNA for the CDR3: TGTGCCAGCAGCGTAGGGGGACGGGAGGGCCGGGAGACCCAGTACTTC.

J is TRBJ2-7 and V is TRBV4-1; 11 bases are a match to TRBD2. The germline V gene encodes CDR1 MGHRA and CDR2 YSYEKL. The CDR3 spans 18 residues. The trim removed 4 bases at V and 6 bases at J, leaving 17 bases unmatched. The CDR3 region has the DNA TGCGCCAGCAGCCGCCTGGAAAGGGGACTAGCGGCCGCCTTCGAGCAGTACTTC. This gives the protein CASSRLERGLAAAFEQYF.

V usage is TRBV6-1 and J usage is TRBJ1-2; possible D gene TRBD1, 5 bases. The CDR3 has 15 amino acids. Germline CDR1 and CDR2: MNHNS and SASEGT. The V end lost 2 bases, the J end lost 1 base, and 11 bases lay between the germline ends. The CDR3: CASSERGGVNYGYTF. DNA of the CDR3: TGTGCCAGCAGTGAACGGGGAGGGGTTAACTATGGCTACACCTTC.

The V and J genes are TRBV7-3 and TRBJ2-3; D is ambiguous. CDR1 and CDR2 (germline): SGHTA, FQGTGA. V lost 5 bases and J lost 1, with 7 bases in between. This CDR3 has 13 residues. In DNA, the CDR3 is TGTGCCAGCAGCCCGCCCGGCACAGATACGCAGTATTTT. Translated, it gives CASSPPGTDTQYF. Using reference TRBV7-3 and TRBJ2-3 for the parts outside the CDR3, the full variable domain is GAGVSQTPSNKVTEKGKYVELRCDPISGHTALYWYRQSLGQGPEFLIYFQGTGAADDSGLPNDRFFAVRPEGSVSTLKIQRTERGDSAVYLCASSPPGTDTQYFGPGTRLTVL.

Points on this clone: Germline is not matched at one junction end, which may reflect a read error. The gene calls are TRBV13 and TRBJ1-1; D might be TRBD1 (5 bases). In germline, CDR1 is PRHDT, CDR2 FYEKMQ (reference sequence). The CDR3 totals 14 residues. The CDR3 loop reads CASSVGDFATEAFF. The CDR3 DNA sequence: TGTGCCAGCAGCGTAGGGGACTTCGCCACTGAAGCTTTCTTT.

CDR3 nucleotides: TGTGCCAGCAGTTACTCGAGCGCCGGCTCTGGAAACACCATATATTTT. Protein: CASSYSSAGSGNTIYF. This chain uses TRBV6-5 with TRBJ1-3; no reliable D call. Germline CDR1 reads MNHEY; CDR2 reads SVGAGI. Trimming removed 0 bases from V and 0 bases from J, with 9 bases in between. The CDR3 sequence is 16 residues long.

The chain combines TRBV27 with TRBJ2-7, with a possible D match to TRBD1 (5 bases). Trimming cost V 2 bases and J 2 bases, with 7 bases left between them. The CDR3 contains 13 residues. Germline V gives CDR1 MNHEY, CDR2 SMNVEV (reference sequence). In DNA form, the CDR3 reads TGTGCCAGCAGTTTACAGGGAACCTACGAGCAGTACTTC. It codes for CASSLQGTYEQYF.

The chain recombines TRBV5-6 with TRBJ2-7; D unresolved. This CDR3 comprises 14 residues. Trimming cost V 2 bases and J 2 bases, with 11 bases left between them. The V gene's germline CDR1 is SGHDT and CDR2 YYEEEE. This CDR3 is CASSFSAAPYEQYF. The CDR3 region has the DNA TGTGCCAGCAGCTTTTCGGCTGCCCCCTACGAGCAGTACTTC.

The chain links TRBV2 to TRBJ2-3; 9 bases line up with TRBD1. The CDR3 has 14 residues. The germline CDR1 and CDR2 sequences are SNHLY and FYNNEI. J lost 4 bases, V lost 6 bases, and 5 bases had no gene match. The CDR3 coding sequence is TGTGCCAGCAGACCACAGGGGGCCCCAGATACGCAGTATTTT. This encodes CASRPQGAPDTQYF.

Only one count was recorded for this clone. The rearrangement links TRBV28 to TRBJ1-4; 7 bases agree with TRBD1. Unmatched junction bases numbered 8, after V lost 3 bases and J lost 7 bases. This CDR3 region has 15 residues. Germline CDR1 and CDR2: MDHEN and SYDVKM. DNA of the CDR3: TGTGCCAGCAGTTTGACAGGGAGAAGGAGTGAAAAACTGTTTTTT. It specifies CASSLTGRRSEKLFF.

The V and J genes are TRBV6-1 and TRBJ2-3; no firm D call. The CDR3 is 11 residues long. Germline V gives CDR1 MNHNS, CDR2 SASEGT. V was shortened by 4 bases and J by 7 bases, with 6 bases between the two germline ends. The CDR3 loop reads CASSVANTQYF. CDR3 bases: TGTGCCAGCAGTGTCGCTAATACGCAGTATTTT.

The chain couples TRBV2 to TRBJ2-5; D might be TRBD1 (5 bases). Trimming took off 3 bases at V and 4 bases at J, with 9 bases between the two ends. The length of the CDR3 is 13 residues. Germline CDR1 and CDR2: SNHLY and FYNNEI. The CDR3 coding sequence is TGTGCCAGCAGTGACGTCCAGGGAGAGACCCAGTACTTC. It encodes CASSDVQGETQYF. The full variable domain, its missing parts supplied by reference TRBV2 and TRBJ2-5, is EPEVTQTPSHQVTQMGQEVILRCVPISNHLYFYWYRQILGQKVEFLVSFYNNEISEKSEIFDDQFSVERPDGSNFTLKIRSTKLEDSAMYFCASSDVQGETQYFGPGTRLLVL.

A single count supports this clone. J is TRBJ2-1 and V is TRBV10-1; a possible D gene is TRBD1 (5 bases). The CDR3 is 13 residues long. Trimming removed 6 bases from V and 6 bases from J, with 12 bases in between. In germline, CDR1 is WNHNN, CDR2 SYGVQD (reference sequence). In nucleotides, the CDR3 is TGCGCCAGCAGCCCAGGGTGGGGCAATGAGCAGTTCTTC. Translating gives CASSPGWGNEQFF.

V gene TRBV10-3 combines with J gene TRBJ2-7; D tentatively reads TRBD1 or TRBD2 (6 bases each). The CDR3 is made up of 16 amino acids. The V end lost 2 bases, the J end lost 2 bases, and 16 bases lay between the germline ends. Germline CDR1 ENHRY, CDR2 SYGVKD. The CDR3 spells CAISEGGGTTPYEQYF. CDR3 bases: TGTGCCATCAGTGAGGGGGGCGGGACAACCCCCTACGAGCAGTACTTC.

V and J are TRBV9 and TRBJ2-7; 8 nucleotides align to TRBD2. CDR1 SGDLS and CDR2 YYNGEE come from the germline V gene. Trimming cost V 0 bases and J 5 bases; bases outside gene matches: 4. CDR3 length: 14 amino acids. The CDR3 loop reads CASSVAAGAHEQYF. In nucleotides, the CDR3 is TGTGCCAGCAGCGTAGCAGCGGGAGCTCACGAGCAGTACTTC.

The chain has TRBV28 and TRBJ2-7; 9 bases fit TRBD1. After removal of 10 bases from V and 5 bases from J, the junction contained 15 bases not matched to a gene. Germline loops: CDR1 MDHEN, CDR2 SYDVKM. The CDR3 contains 15 residues. The CDR3 loop reads CAIESPGQGNNEQYF. Written as DNA, the CDR3 is TGTGCCATTGAATCCCCGGGACAGGGCAACAACGAGCAGTACTTC.

This clone was recorded only once. V and J are TRBV30 and TRBJ2-7, with TRBD2 matching 14 bases. Trimming took 6 bases from V and 2 from J; bases not matched to a gene: 6. Looked up from germline, CDR1 is GTSNPN and CDR2 is SVGIG (reference sequence). The CDR3 is made up of 15 amino acids. The chain's CDR3 is CACSGTSGSAYEQYF. The DNA of the CDR3 is TGTGCCTGTTCCGGGACTAGCGGGAGTGCCTACGAGCAGTACTTC.

The V call is TRBV29-1, the J call TRBJ2-1; 13 nucleotides agree with TRBD2. Trimming cost V 2 bases and J 8 bases; bases outside gene matches: 21. Germline V gene data show CDR1 as SQVTM and CDR2 as ANQGSEA. CDR3 size: 20 residues. The CDR3 loop is CSVENLRRTSGRQSPHEQFF. The CDR3 nucleotides read TGCAGCGTTGAAAACTTACGACGGACTAGCGGGAGACAGAGTCCCCATGAGCAGTTCTTC.

This clone has a handful of counts. The V and J genes are TRBV6-1 and TRBJ1-1; possibly TRBD1 for D (6 bases). The CDR3 runs to 14 residues. V was clipped by 10 bases and J by 6 bases, with 21 bases between them. From germline, CDR1 is MNHNS and CDR2 SASEGT. CDR3 sequence reads: CAIPGSPGEPEAFF. CDR3 DNA sequence: TGTGCCATCCCGGGCTCGCCAGGGGAGCCTGAAGCTTTCTTT.

The chain has TRBV6-5 and TRBJ2-7, with unresolved D. Trimming took 7 bases from V and 2 from J, leaving 12 bases between them. The V gene's germline CDR1 is MNHEY and CDR2 SVGAGI. This CDR3 contains 13 residues. The CDR3 DNA follows: TGTGCCAGCACGAGTCAGAGCGCCTACGAGCAGTACTTC. Residues: CASTSQSAYEQYF.

The V call is TRBV10-2, the J call TRBJ2-7; TRBD2 aligns across 10 bases. The CDR3 has 15 amino acids. CDR1 is WSHSY and CDR2 is SAAADI in the germline V gene. V shed 2 bases, J shed 6 bases, and the junction held 7 bases outside the gene matches. The CDR3: CASSEQGLALGEQYF. CDR3 nucleotide sequence: TGCGCCAGCAGTGAGCAGGGACTAGCGTTAGGCGAGCAGTACTTC.

This clone has only one observation. The V call is TRBV11-3, the J call TRBJ2-5, with 13 bases identical to TRBD2. CDR3 length: 15 amino acids. Germline CDR1 SGHNT, CDR2 YENEEA. With 1 base clipped from V and 7 bases from J, the junction kept 3 bases outside the gene matches. The CDR3 region has the DNA TGTGCCAGCAGCTTAGGAAGACTAGCGGGAGGGACCCAGTACTTC. Protein product: CASSLGRLAGGTQYF.

The chain employs TRBV5-1 and TRBJ1-5; 7 bases line up with TRBD1. Germline V gene lookup returns CDR1 SGHRS and CDR2 YFSETQ. Trimming removed 4 bases from V and 3 bases from J; junction bases left unmatched: 7. The CDR3 is made up of 15 amino acids. The CDR3 spells CASSPQGGVNQPQHF. DNA of the CDR3: TGCGCCAGCAGCCCGCAGGGGGGCGTCAATCAGCCCCAGCATTTT.

This chain connects TRBV2 to TRBJ1-1; D is ambiguous. V lost 7 bases, J lost 1 base, and 4 bases lay in between. Germline V gives CDR1 SNHLY, CDR2 FYNNEI. The CDR3 length is 11 residues. CDR3 protein: CASMQNTEAFF. CDR3 bases: TGTGCCAGCATGCAGAACACTGAAGCTTTCTTT.

The genes are TRBV5-4 and TRBJ2-7; D might be TRBD2 (6 bases). The length of the CDR3 is 16 residues. The V gene lost 2 bases and the J gene lost 1 base, with 16 bases spanning the gap. The germline CDR1 and CDR2 sequences are SGHNT and YYREEE (reference sequence). CDR3 region: CASSFQFGSRSYEQYF. In DNA form, the CDR3 reads TGTGCCAGCAGCTTTCAGTTCGGGAGTAGGTCCTACGAGCAGTACTTC.